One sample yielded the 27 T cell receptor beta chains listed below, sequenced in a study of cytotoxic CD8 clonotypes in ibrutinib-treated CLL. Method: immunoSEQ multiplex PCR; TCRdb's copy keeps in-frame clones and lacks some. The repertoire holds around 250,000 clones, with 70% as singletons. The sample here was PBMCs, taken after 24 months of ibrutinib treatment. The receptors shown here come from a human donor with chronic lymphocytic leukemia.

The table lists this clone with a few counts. CDR3 sequence (DNA): TGTGCCAGCAGCTTAGTTCCAAACCCGCCGTATTTT. Translated, it gives CASSLVPNPPYF. The J gene is TRBJ2-3, the V gene TRBV11-2; D uncertain. This CDR3 contains 12 residues. V was pared by 1 base and J by 14 bases, with 13 bases between. The germline V gene has CDR1 SGHAT and CDR2 FQNNGV.

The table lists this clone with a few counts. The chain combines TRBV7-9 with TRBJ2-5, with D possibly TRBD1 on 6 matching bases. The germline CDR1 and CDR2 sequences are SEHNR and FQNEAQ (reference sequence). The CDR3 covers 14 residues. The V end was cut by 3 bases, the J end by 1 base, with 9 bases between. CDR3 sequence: CASSLGHIQETQYF. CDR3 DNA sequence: TGTGCCAGCAGCTTGGGACATATCCAAGAGACCCAGTACTTC. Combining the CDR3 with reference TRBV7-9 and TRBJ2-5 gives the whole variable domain DTGVSQNPRHKITKRGQNVTFRCDPISEHNRLYWYRQTLGQGPEFLTYFQNEAQLEKSRLLSDRFSAERPKGSFSTLEIQRTEQGDSAMYLCASSLGHIQETQYFGPGTRLLVL.

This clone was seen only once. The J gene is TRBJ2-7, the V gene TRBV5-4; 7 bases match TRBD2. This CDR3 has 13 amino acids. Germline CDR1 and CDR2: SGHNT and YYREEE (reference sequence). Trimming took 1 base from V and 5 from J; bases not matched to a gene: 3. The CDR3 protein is CASSLTSADEQYF. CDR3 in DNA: TGTGCCAGCAGCTTGACTAGCGCCGACGAGCAGTACTTC.

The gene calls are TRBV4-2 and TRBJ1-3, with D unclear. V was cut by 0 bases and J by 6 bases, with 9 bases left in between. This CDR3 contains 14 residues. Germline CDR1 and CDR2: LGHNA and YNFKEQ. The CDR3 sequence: CASSQDLATNTIYF. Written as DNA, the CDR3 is TGTGCCAGCAGCCAAGATTTGGCGACAAACACCATATATTTT.

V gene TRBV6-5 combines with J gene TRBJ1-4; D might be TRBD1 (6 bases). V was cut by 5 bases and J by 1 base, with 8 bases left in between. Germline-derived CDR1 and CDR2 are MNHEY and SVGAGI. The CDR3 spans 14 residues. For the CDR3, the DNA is TGTGCCAGCAGTAAACAGGGAACTAATGAAAAACTGTTTTTT. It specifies CASSKQGTNEKLFF.

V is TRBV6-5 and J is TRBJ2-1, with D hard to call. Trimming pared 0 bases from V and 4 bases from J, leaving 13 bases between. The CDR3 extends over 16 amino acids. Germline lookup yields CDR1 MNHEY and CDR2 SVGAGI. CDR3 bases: TGTGCCAGCAGTTACTCGAGAAAGGAGAGTTACAATGAGCAGTTCTTC. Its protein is CASSYSRKESYNEQFF.

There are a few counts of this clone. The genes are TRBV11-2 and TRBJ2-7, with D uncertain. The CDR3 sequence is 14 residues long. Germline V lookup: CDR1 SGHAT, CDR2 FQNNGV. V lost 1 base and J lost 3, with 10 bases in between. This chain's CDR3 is CASSLGPGSYEQYF. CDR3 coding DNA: TGTGCCAGCAGCTTAGGCCCCGGCAGCTACGAGCAGTACTTC.

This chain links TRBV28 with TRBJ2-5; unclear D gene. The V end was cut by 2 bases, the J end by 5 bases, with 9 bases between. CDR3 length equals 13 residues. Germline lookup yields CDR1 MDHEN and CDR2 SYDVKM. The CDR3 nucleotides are TGTGCCAGCAGTTTACAACTGGGCGAGACCCAGTACTTC. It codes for CASSLQLGETQYF.

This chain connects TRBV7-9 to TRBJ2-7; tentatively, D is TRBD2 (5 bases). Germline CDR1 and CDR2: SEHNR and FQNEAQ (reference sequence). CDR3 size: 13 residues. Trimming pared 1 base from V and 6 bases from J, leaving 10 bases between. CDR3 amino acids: CASSLGGGREQYF. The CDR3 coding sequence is TGTGCCAGCAGCTTAGGCGGCGGGCGCGAGCAGTACTTC.

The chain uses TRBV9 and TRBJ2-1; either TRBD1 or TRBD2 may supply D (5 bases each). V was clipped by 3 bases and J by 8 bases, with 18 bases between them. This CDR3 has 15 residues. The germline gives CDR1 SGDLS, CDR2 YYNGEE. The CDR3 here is CASSGRGAFGDEQFF. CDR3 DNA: TGTGCCAGCAGCGGAAGGGGAGCTTTCGGCGATGAGCAGTTCTTC.

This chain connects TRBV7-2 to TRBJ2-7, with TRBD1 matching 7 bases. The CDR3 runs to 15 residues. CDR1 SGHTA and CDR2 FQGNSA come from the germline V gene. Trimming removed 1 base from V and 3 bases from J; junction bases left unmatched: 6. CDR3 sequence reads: CASSLGGGQNYEQYF. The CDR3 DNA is TGTGCCAGCAGCTTAGGAGGGGGACAGAACTACGAGCAGTACTTC.

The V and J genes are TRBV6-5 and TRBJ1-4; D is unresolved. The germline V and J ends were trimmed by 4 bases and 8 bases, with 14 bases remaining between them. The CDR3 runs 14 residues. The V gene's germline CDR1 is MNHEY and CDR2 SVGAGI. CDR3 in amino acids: CASSSKGGNEKLFF. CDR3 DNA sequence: TGTGCCAGCAGTTCTAAGGGAGGTAACGAAAAACTGTTTTTT.

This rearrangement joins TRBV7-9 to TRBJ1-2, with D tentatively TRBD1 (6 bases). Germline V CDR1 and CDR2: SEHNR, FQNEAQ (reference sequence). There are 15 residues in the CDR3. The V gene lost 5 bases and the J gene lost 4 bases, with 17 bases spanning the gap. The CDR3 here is CASSAGAGQFYGYTF. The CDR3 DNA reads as TGTGCCAGCAGCGCGGGGGCGGGACAATTCTATGGCTACACCTTC.

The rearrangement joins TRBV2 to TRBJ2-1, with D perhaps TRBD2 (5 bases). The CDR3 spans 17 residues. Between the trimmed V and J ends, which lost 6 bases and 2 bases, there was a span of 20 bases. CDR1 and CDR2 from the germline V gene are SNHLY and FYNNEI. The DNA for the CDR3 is TGTGCCAGCAGCCCCTTGGGAGCGAACCCGCCCTACAATGAGCAGTTCTTC. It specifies CASSPLGANPPYNEQFF.

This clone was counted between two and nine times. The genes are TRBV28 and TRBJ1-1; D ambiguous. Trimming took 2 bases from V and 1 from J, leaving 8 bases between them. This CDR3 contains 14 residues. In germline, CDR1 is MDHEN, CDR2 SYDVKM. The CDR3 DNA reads TGTGCCAGCAGTTTAGAAGGGAAGAACACTGAAGCTTTCTTT. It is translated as CASSLEGKNTEAFF.

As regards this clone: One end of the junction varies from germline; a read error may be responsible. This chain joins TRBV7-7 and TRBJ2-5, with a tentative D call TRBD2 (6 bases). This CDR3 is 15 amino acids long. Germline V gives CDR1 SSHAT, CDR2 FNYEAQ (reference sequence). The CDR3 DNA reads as TGTGCTAGCAGCTTAGACGGGGGAGCATCAGAGACCCAGTACTTC. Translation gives CASSLDGGASETQYF.

The CDR3 sequence: CASSHGSGNQPQHF. The CDR3 DNA follows: TGTGCCAGCAGTCACGGGTCGGGCAATCAGCCCCAGCATTTT. This chain connects TRBV27 to TRBJ1-5, with no clear D. Germline CDR1 is MNHEY and CDR2 is SMNVEV (reference sequence). The CDR3 runs 14 residues. V was clipped by 5 bases and J by 2 bases, with 10 bases between them.

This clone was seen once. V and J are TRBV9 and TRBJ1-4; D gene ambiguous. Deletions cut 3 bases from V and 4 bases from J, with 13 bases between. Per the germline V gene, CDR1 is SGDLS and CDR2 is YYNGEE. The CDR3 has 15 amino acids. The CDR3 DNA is TGTGCCAGCAGCGAGATGGACGGTTATAATGAAAAACTGTTTTTT. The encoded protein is CASSEMDGYNEKLFF.

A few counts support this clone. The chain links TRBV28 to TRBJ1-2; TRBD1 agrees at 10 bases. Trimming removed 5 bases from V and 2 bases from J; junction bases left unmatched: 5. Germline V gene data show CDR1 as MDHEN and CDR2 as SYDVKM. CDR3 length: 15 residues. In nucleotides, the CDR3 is TGTGCCAGCAGTGGAGGGACAGGGGAAAACTATGGCTACACCTTC. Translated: CASSGGTGENYGYTF.

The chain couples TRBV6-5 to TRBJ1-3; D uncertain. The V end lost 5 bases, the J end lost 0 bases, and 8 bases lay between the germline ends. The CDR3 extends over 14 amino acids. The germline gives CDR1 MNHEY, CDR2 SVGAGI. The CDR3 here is CASSTSSSGNTIYF. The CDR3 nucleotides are TGTGCCAGCAGTACCAGCAGCTCTGGAAACACCATATATTTT.

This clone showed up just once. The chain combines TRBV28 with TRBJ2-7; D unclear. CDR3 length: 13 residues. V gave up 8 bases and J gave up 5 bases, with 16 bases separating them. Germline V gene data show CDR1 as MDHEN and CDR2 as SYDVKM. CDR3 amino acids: CASCPLPRHEQYF. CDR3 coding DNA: TGTGCCAGCTGCCCCCTACCCAGGCACGAGCAGTACTTC.

The CDR3 bases are TGCAGCGTTGACCCCGGGACAGGGACCGGGGAGCTGTTTTTT. Amino acids: CSVDPGTGTGELFF. The chain carries TRBV29-1 and TRBJ2-2, with 9 bases fitting TRBD1. This CDR3 is 14 amino acids long. Unmatched junction bases numbered 4, after V lost 3 bases and J lost 5 bases. CDR1 and CDR2 (germline): SQVTM, ANQGSEA.

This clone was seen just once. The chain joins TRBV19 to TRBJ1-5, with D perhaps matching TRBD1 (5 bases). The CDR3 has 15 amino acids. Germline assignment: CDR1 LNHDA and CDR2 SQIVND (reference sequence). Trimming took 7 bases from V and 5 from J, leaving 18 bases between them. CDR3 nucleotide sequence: TGTGCCAGTACCAGAGGGAGGGCGGGGGATCAGCCCCAGCATTTT. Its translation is CASTRGRAGDQPQHF.

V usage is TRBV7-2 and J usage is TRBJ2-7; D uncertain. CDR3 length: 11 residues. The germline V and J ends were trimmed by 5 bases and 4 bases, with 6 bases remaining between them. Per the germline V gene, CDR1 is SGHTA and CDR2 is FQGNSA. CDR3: CASSNRYEQYF. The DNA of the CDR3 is TGTGCCAGCAGCAACCGGTACGAGCAGTACTTC.

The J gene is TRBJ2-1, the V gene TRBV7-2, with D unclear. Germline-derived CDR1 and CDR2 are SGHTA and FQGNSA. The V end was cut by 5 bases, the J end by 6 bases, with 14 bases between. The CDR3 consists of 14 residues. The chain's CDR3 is CASSPPGGVNEQFF. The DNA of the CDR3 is TGTGCCAGCAGCCCCCCGGGCGGAGTCAATGAGCAGTTCTTC.

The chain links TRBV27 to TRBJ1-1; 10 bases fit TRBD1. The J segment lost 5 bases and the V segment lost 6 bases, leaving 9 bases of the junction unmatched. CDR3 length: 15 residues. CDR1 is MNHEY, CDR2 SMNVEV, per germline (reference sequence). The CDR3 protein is CASSSGTGVRTEAFF. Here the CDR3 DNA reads TGTGCCAGCAGCTCCGGGACAGGGGTTCGTACTGAAGCTTTCTTT.

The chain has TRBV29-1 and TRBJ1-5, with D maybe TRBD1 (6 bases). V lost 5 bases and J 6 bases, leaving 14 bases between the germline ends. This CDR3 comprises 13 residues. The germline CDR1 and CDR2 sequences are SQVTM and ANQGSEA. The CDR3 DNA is TGCAGCGTTAGTTCCGGGGGCCGTCAGCCCCAGCATTTT. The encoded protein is CSVSSGGRQPQHF.